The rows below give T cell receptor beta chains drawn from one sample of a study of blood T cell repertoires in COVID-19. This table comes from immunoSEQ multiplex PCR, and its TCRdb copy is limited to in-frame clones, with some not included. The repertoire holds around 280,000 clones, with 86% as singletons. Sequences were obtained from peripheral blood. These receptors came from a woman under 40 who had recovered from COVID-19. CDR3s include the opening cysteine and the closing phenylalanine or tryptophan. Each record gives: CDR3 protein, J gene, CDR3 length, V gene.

CDR3 protein: CASSQESLAGRNTGELFF
J gene: TRBJ2-2
CDR3 length: 18
V gene: TRBV4-1

CDR3 protein: CASSPGPGNTEAFF
J gene: TRBJ1-1
CDR3 length: 14
V gene: TRBV18

CDR3 protein: CAIRKPGQINEQFF
J gene: TRBJ2-1
CDR3 length: 14
V gene: TRBV10-3

CDR3 protein: CASSVGEAEQFF
J gene: TRBJ2-1
CDR3 length: 12
V gene: TRBV25-1

CDR3 protein: CAWSVSLADTEAFF
J gene: TRBJ1-1
CDR3 length: 14
V gene: TRBV30

CDR3 protein: CASSTPGQGRYEQYF
J gene: TRBJ2-7
CDR3 length: 15
V gene: TRBV28

CDR3 protein: CASSDLPGQGNTEAFF
J gene: TRBJ1-1
CDR3 length: 16
V gene: TRBV13

CDR3 protein: CASSSILAAYNEQFF
J gene: TRBJ2-1
CDR3 length: 15
V gene: TRBV6-2/TRBV6-3

CDR3 protein: CASRERNTEAFF
J gene: TRBJ1-1
CDR3 length: 12
V gene: TRBV19

CDR3 protein: CASSQGSPRETQYF
J gene: TRBJ2-5
CDR3 length: 14
V gene: TRBV3-1/TRBV3-2

CDR3 protein: CASSFQGGEGYTF
J gene: TRBJ1-2
CDR3 length: 13
V gene: TRBV7-9

CDR3 protein: CATTGETYEQYF
J gene: TRBJ2-7
CDR3 length: 12
V gene: TRBV2

CDR3 protein: CASRADRVNTEAFF
J gene: TRBJ1-1
CDR3 length: 14
V gene: TRBV21-1

CDR3 protein: CASSLPNGGLGEQFF
J gene: TRBJ2-1
CDR3 length: 15
V gene: TRBV5-1

CDR3 protein: CASSDGVALNYGYTF
J gene: TRBJ1-2
CDR3 length: 15
V gene: TRBV6-1

CDR3 protein: CASSEFRSGYNEQFF
J gene: TRBJ2-1
CDR3 length: 15
V gene: TRBV25-1

CDR3 protein: CATPGGLIGGGRPYEQYF
J gene: TRBJ2-7
CDR3 length: 18
V gene: TRBV21-1

CDR3 protein: CASSSEGGLAANTGELFF
J gene: TRBJ2-2
CDR3 length: 18
V gene: TRBV7-9

CDR3 protein: CASSRQVRTEAFF
J gene: TRBJ1-1
CDR3 length: 13
V gene: TRBV12-3/TRBV12-4

CDR3 protein: CSVNLNPNTEAFF
J gene: TRBJ1-1
CDR3 length: 13
V gene: TRBV29-1

CDR3 protein: CASRLGQQSYEQYF
J gene: TRBJ2-7
CDR3 length: 14
V gene: TRBV2

CDR3 protein: CASRDRQGPQFF
J gene: TRBJ2-1
CDR3 length: 12
V gene: TRBV2

CDR3 protein: CASSQRDRIGYEQYF
J gene: TRBJ2-7
CDR3 length: 15
V gene: TRBV18

CDR3 protein: CASRARGSNQPQHF
J gene: TRBJ1-5
CDR3 length: 14
V gene: TRBV19

CDR3 protein: CASSPWDRAYEQYF
J gene: TRBJ2-7
CDR3 length: 14
V gene: TRBV27

CDR3 protein: CASSLGGTSGGEQYF
J gene: TRBJ2-7
CDR3 length: 15
V gene: TRBV7-2

CDR3 protein: CASSYIAGGLYEQYF
J gene: TRBJ2-7
CDR3 length: 15
V gene: TRBV6-5

CDR3 protein: CAIPYEQYF
J gene: TRBJ2-7
CDR3 length: 9
V gene: TRBV7-3

CDR3 protein: CATSGPGYSNQPQHF
J gene: TRBJ1-5
CDR3 length: 15
V gene: TRBV24-1

CDR3 protein: CASSQETSGETQYF
J gene: TRBJ2-5
CDR3 length: 14
V gene: TRBV3-1/TRBV3-2

CDR3 protein: CASRRVPGQGNYGYTF
J gene: TRBJ1-2
CDR3 length: 16
V gene: TRBV2

CDR3 protein: CASSTGQGYEKLFF
J gene: TRBJ1-4
CDR3 length: 14
V gene: TRBV6-6

CDR3 protein: CASSPPDRYPYEQYF
J gene: TRBJ2-7
CDR3 length: 15
V gene: TRBV28

CDR3 protein: CATSTGTGDYFLSYEQYF
J gene: TRBJ2-7
CDR3 length: 18
V gene: TRBV15

CDR3 protein: CASSLVRGTGELFF
J gene: TRBJ2-2
CDR3 length: 14
V gene: TRBV11-2

CDR3 protein: CAGLKRDTYQETQYF
J gene: TRBJ2-5
CDR3 length: 15
V gene: TRBV5-8

CDR3 protein: CASSLVATANTGELFF
J gene: TRBJ2-2
CDR3 length: 16
V gene: TRBV5-6

CDR3 protein: CAIDPGQGIDGYTF
J gene: TRBJ1-2
CDR3 length: 14
V gene: TRBV10-3

CDR3 protein: CASSAQQGAGNTIYF
J gene: TRBJ1-3
CDR3 length: 15
V gene: TRBV9

CDR3 protein: CASSADSLYEQYF
J gene: TRBJ2-7
CDR3 length: 13
V gene: TRBV7-8

CDR3 protein: CSVGQGGFTDTQYF
J gene: TRBJ2-3
CDR3 length: 14
V gene: TRBV29-1

CDR3 protein: CASSPGTSGNGELFF
J gene: TRBJ2-2
CDR3 length: 15
V gene: TRBV18

CDR3 protein: CASTPPLGLAGGQETQYF
J gene: TRBJ2-5
CDR3 length: 18
V gene: TRBV3-1/TRBV3-2

CDR3 protein: CASSYSRAGGNTEAFF
J gene: TRBJ1-1
CDR3 length: 16
V gene: TRBV6-5

CDR3 protein: CASSLERGRGGTGELFF
J gene: TRBJ2-2
CDR3 length: 17
V gene: TRBV3-1/TRBV3-2

CDR3 protein: CASSQFREETQYF
J gene: TRBJ2-5
CDR3 length: 13
V gene: TRBV4-1

CDR3 protein: CATRDRNTDTQYF
J gene: TRBJ2-3
CDR3 length: 13
V gene: TRBV24-1

CDR3 protein: CASSLDSSSETQYF
J gene: TRBJ2-5
CDR3 length: 14
V gene: TRBV5-1

CDR3 protein: CASSQRDLRGFGEQFF
J gene: TRBJ2-1
CDR3 length: 16
V gene: TRBV4-1

CDR3 protein: CASGDRKNTEAFF
J gene: TRBJ1-1
CDR3 length: 13
V gene: TRBV28

CDR3 protein: CASSDTGKRDNQPQHF
J gene: TRBJ1-5
CDR3 length: 16
V gene: TRBV6-1

CDR3 protein: CASSYPQGVGTGELFF
J gene: TRBJ2-2
CDR3 length: 16
V gene: TRBV6-6

CDR3 protein: CASSGSGGAVGANVLTF
J gene: TRBJ2-6
CDR3 length: 17
V gene: TRBV2

CDR3 protein: CASSQVLTGATNEKLFF
J gene: TRBJ1-4
CDR3 length: 17
V gene: TRBV3-1/TRBV3-2

CDR3 protein: CASSYSLRVEKLFF
J gene: TRBJ1-4
CDR3 length: 14
V gene: TRBV6-5